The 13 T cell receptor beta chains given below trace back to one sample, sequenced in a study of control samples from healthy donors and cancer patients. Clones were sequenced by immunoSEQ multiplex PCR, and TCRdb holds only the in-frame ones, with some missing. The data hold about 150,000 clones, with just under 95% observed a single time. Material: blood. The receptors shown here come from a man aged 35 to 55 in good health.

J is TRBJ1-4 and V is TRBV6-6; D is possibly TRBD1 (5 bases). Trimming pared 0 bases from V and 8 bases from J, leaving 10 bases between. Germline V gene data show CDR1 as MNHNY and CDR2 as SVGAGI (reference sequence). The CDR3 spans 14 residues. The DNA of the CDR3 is TGTGCCAGCAGTTACTCTTCGGGGCGGGAAAAACTGTTTTTT. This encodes CASSYSSGREKLFF.

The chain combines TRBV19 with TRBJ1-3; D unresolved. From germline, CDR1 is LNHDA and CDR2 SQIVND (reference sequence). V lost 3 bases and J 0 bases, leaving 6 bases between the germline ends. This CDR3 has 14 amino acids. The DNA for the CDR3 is TGTGCCAGTAGTATGGACGGCTCTGGAAACACCATATATTTT. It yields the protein CASSMDGSGNTIYF.

CDR3 region: CASSINSQPQHF. CDR3 nucleotide sequence: TGTGCCAGCAGCATCAACAGCCAGCCCCAGCATTTT. The J gene is TRBJ1-5, the V gene TRBV12-3 or TRBV12-4; D is undetermined. The CDR3 has 12 amino acids. V gave up 6 bases and J gave up 7 bases, with 10 bases separating them.

The DNA for the CDR3 is TGTGCCAGCAGGGCGACAGGGGGACCGCTATATGGCTACACCTTC. Translating it yields CASRATGGPLYGYTF. The chain has TRBV2 and TRBJ1-2, with 9 nucleotides matching TRBD1. Trimming took 6 bases from V and 5 from J; bases not matched to a gene: 10. CDR1 and CDR2 from the germline V gene are SNHLY and FYNNEI. The CDR3 is 15 residues long.

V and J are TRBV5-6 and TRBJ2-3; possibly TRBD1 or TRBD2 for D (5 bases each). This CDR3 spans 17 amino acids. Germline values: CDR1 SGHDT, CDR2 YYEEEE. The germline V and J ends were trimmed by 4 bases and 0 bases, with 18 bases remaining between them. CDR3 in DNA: TGTGCCAGCAGCCTTCCAGAGGGGACGGACAGCACAGATACGCAGTATTTT. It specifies CASSLPEGTDSTDTQYF.

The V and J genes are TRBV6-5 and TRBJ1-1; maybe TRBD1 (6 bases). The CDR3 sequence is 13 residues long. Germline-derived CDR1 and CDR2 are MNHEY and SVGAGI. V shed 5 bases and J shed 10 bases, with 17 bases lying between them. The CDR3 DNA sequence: TGTGCCAGCAGTAACGGGCCCCAACAGGGAGCTTTCTTT. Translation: CASSNGPQQGAFF.

Written as DNA, the CDR3 is TGTGCCAGCAGCTCATCAGGACAGGGACCGGGTCCAGATACGCAGTATTTT. Amino acid sequence: CASSSSGQGPGPDTQYF. This rearrangement joins TRBV7-9 to TRBJ2-3; 8 positions agree with TRBD1. The CDR3 extends over 17 amino acids. V was clipped by 4 bases and J by 4 bases; unmatched bases: 13. Looked up from germline, CDR1 is SEHNR and CDR2 is FQNEAQ (reference sequence).

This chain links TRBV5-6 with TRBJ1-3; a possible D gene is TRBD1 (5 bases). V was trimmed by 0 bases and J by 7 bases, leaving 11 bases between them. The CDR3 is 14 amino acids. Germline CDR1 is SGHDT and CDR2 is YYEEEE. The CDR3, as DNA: TGTGCCAGCAGCTTGGCGGGGGTAGGGAACACCATATATTTT. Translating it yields CASSLAGVGNTIYF.

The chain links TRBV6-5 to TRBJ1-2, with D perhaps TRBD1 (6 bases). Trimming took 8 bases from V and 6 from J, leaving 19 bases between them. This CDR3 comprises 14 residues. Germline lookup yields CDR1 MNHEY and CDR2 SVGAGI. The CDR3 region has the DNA TGTGCCAGCGGGGGGGCCTTGAGGGCGCATGGCTACACCTTC. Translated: CASGGALRAHGYTF.

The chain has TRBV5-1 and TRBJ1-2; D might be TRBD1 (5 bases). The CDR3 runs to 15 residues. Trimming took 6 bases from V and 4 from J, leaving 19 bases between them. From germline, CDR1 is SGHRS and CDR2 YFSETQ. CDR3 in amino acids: CASKQAGTDSYGYTF. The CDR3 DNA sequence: TGCGCCAGCAAGCAAGCCGGGACGGATAGCTATGGCTACACCTTC.

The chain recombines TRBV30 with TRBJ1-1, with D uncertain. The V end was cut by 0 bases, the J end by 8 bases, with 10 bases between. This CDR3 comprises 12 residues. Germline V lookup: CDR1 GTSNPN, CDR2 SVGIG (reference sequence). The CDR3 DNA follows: TGTGCCTGGAGTGTACTTGGGAGGGAAGCTTTCTTT. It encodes CAWSVLGREAFF.

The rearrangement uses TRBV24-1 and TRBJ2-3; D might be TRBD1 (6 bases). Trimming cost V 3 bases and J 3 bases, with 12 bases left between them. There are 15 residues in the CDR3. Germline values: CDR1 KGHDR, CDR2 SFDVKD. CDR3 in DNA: TGTGCCACCAGTGATCCCGGGACACCGACAGATACGCAGTATTTT. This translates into CATSDPGTPTDTQYF.

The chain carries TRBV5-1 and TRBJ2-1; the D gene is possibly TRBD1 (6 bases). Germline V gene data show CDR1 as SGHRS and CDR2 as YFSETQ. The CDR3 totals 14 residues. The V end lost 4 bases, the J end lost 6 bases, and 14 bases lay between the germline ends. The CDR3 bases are TGCGCCAGCAGCCCGGGACACCCGTTCAATGAGCAGTTCTTC. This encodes CASSPGHPFNEQFF.